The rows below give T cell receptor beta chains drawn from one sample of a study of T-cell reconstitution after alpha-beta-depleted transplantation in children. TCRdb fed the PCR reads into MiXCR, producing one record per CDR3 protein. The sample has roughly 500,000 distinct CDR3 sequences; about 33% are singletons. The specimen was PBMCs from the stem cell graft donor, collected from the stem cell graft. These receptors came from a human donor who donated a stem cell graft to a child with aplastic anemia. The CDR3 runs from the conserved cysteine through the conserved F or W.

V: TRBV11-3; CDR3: CASRRRQGAEETQYF
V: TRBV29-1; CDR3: CSVDKNTGELFF
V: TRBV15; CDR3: CATSREEGGPNTGELFF
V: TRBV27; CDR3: CASMRTGGNEQYF
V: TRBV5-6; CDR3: CASSWGNREVYEQYF
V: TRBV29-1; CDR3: CSAPGQGADTQYF
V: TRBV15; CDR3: CATSRVRRNTGELFF
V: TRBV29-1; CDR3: CSVIGTAERNTEAFF
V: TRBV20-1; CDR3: CSASAGLAGHTGELFF
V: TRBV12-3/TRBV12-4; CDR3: CASSFRFGQPQHF
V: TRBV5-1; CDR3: CASSQDRVRNTGELFF
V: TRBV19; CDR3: CASSIGGAGYQETQYF
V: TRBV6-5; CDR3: CASSYELTSGSVDTQYF
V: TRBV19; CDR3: CASIPGTGSNYGYTF
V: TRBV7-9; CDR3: CASSGDYSKNTGELFF
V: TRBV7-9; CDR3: CASSRTGGEKLFF
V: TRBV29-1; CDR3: CSVTGVGYRTSSYEQYF
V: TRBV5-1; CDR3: CASRYGQGDGSPLHF
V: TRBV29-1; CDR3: CSVEGTGEQYF
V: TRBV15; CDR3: CATSRGGDHTGELFF
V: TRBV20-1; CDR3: CSARPGTARPWGYTF
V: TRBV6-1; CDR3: CASSGREKNTYEQYF